The following is a T cell receptor (beta chain) sequence with its context. The data derive from a study of blood T cell repertoires in COVID-19. Across the whole study: There were acute and convalescent COVID-19 samples, and they came from the United States, Italy and Spain.

In the source study's methods: Quantification of nucleated cells was approximated via reference gene primer amplification. Sequencing was performed with immunoSEQ multiplex PCR; in TCRdb, only in-frame clones are kept and a portion is missing. From that table come the V and J calls and clone size; the DNA was used to work out D and trimming. The profile shows 180,000 or so clones, approximately 90% of them singletons. V was clipped by 3 bases and J by 8 bases, with 16 bases between them. Germline CDR1 reads SEHNR; CDR2 reads FQNEAQ (reference sequence). The CDR3 is 14 amino acids. This chain connects TRBV7-9 to TRBJ1-2; no reliable D call. The origin of this receptor is a man aged 18 to 35 with acute or convalescent COVID-19. The sample comprised peripheral blood. CDR3 region: CASSLKGSAGGYTF. CDR3 nucleotide sequence: TGTGCCAGCAGCTTGAAGGGTTCCGCGGGAGGCTACACCTTC.